The TCR beta chain described here comes from a study of cytomegalovirus exposure and HLA in healthy donors. The J segment lost 6 bases and the V segment lost 2 bases, leaving 9 bases of the junction unmatched. Germline assignment: CDR1 SGHRS and CDR2 YFSETQ. There are 16 residues in the CDR3. The PCR contained 60 Vbeta and 13 Jbeta primers. Data came from immunoSEQ multiplex PCR; TCRdb stores just in-frame clones and leaves some out. The sample has about 110,000 clones; 65% to 85% are singletons. The sequencing input was PBMCs. The gene calls are TRBV5-1 and TRBJ2-1, with 9 bases identical to TRBD1. The clonotype was recovered from a man aged 50-60 years in good health and CMV-seronegative. This CDR3 is CASSLSGTGIRNEQFF. DNA for the CDR3: TGCGCCAGCAGCTTATCCGGGACAGGGATTCGCAATGAGCAGTTCTTC.